One sample yielded the 26 T cell receptor beta chains listed below, sequenced in a study of blood T cells in healthy people across ages (dated by TCRdb to between 2014 and 2016). Library construction relied on 5' RACE. Sequencing relied on an Illumina HiSeq 2500. The second PCR ran for about 6 to 12 cycles and used a J-beta primer mix along with a sample-barcoded 5' primer. TCRdb applied fastp at Q25 and MiXCR to the public reads, then kept only in-frame beta chains. One record per CDR3 amino acid sequence lists the most common genes and DNA. This sample comprises about 1.5 million distinct CDR3 sequences, 40% to 50% of them detected only once. The ten top clones hold roughly 8.2% of the sample. Material: blood. Receptors originate from a woman younger than 30 in good health.

In regard to this clonotype: One end of the junction does not line up with germline, which may come from a read error. The chain is built from TRBV11-2 and TRBJ2-1; a weak D match, TRBD1 (7 bases). The V gene's germline CDR1 is SGHAT and CDR2 FQNNGV. The length of the CDR3 is 14 residues. CDR3 bases: TGTACCAGCAGCTTATGGCAGGGGGGAGATGAGCAGTTCTTC. Translation: CTSSLWQGGDEQFF.

This clonotype showed up just a few times. This chain links TRBV4-1 with TRBJ1-2; 10 bases are shared with TRBD1. Germline V lookup: CDR1 MGHRA, CDR2 YSYEKL. Germline trimming cut 4 bases from V and 7 bases from J; bases unmatched to any gene: 9. The length of the CDR3 is 15 residues. The CDR3 coding sequence is TGCGCCAGCAGCCCCCTGGGACAGGGGTTAGGTGGCTACACCTTC. The encoded protein is CASSPLGQGLGGYTF.

This clonotype was counted between two and nine times. This chain joins TRBV28 and TRBJ2-7, with 7 bases lining up with TRBD1. The trim removed 6 bases at V and 4 bases at J, leaving 9 bases unmatched. This CDR3 comprises 14 residues. Germline CDR1 reads MDHEN; CDR2 reads SYDVKM. CDR3 DNA sequence: TGTGCCAGCAGACCCGAAGGGGGACAGTACGAGCAGTACTTC. Its translation: CASRPEGGQYEQYF.

V usage is TRBV6-1 and J usage is TRBJ1-2; D possibly corresponds to TRBD1 (5 bases). Germline V CDR1 and CDR2: MNHNS, SASEGT. V lost 2 bases to trimming and J lost 0 bases, with 13 bases between them. The CDR3 has 16 amino acids. The CDR3 DNA reads as TGTGCCAGCAGTGAACGAGGGACCGGGGCTAACTATGGCTACACCTTC. Protein sequence: CASSERGTGANYGYTF.

The chain couples TRBV6-5 to TRBJ2-1; D could derive from TRBD1 or TRBD2 (5 bases each). The CDR3 has 15 residues. Per the germline V gene, CDR1 is MNHEY and CDR2 is SVGAGI. The V and J ends lost 2 bases and 4 bases respectively, with 12 bases between them. CDR3 amino acids: CASSYGRGPYNEQFF. Written as DNA, the CDR3 is TGTGCCAGCAGTTACGGACGGGGACCGTACAATGAGCAGTTCTTC.

This clonotype was recorded a few times. The J gene is TRBJ2-7, the V gene TRBV10-3, with 14 bases matching TRBD2. V dropped 4 bases and J dropped 4; count of bases not matched to a gene: 9. The CDR3 runs to 17 residues. Germline-derived CDR1 and CDR2 are ENHRY and SYGVKD. The DNA for the CDR3 is TGTGCCATCAGTGGGGGACTAGCGGGAGATCGGGCTTACGAGCAGTACTTC. Amino acids: CAISGGLAGDRAYEQYF.

This rearrangement joins TRBV4-1 to TRBJ1-6; no definite D call. The V end was cut by 0 bases, the J end by 9 bases, with 6 bases between. Germline CDR1 is MGHRA and CDR2 is YSYEKL. This CDR3 spans 13 amino acids. The CDR3 region has the DNA TGCGCCAGCAGCCAAGATCCTAGTTCACCCCTCCACTTT. Translating gives CASSQDPSSPLHF.

In its sample, this clonotype was seen a few times. CDR3 protein: CASSNGQTETQYF. DNA for the CDR3: TGCGCCAGCAGCAATGGACAGACCGAGACCCAGTACTTC. V usage is TRBV5-1 and J usage is TRBJ2-5, with a tentative D call TRBD1 (6 bases). V lost 4 bases, J lost 5 bases, and 12 bases lay in between. Germline assignment: CDR1 SGHRS and CDR2 YFSETQ. The CDR3 covers 13 residues. The entire variable domain, with the rest obtained from reference TRBV5-1 and TRBJ2-5, is as follows: KAGVTQTPRYLIKTRGQQVTLSCSPISGHRSVSWYQQTPGQGLQFLFEYFSETQRNKGNFPGRFSGRQFSNSRSEMNVSTLELGDSALYLCASSNGQTETQYFGPGTRLLVL.

As DNA, the CDR3 is TGTGCCAGCAGTTTGGCTGGGGCAGGGGGCAATCAGCCCCAGCATTTT. Its translation is CASSLAGAGGNQPQHF. This chain joins TRBV27 and TRBJ1-5, with D maybe TRBD1 (6 bases). Germline V lookup: CDR1 MNHEY, CDR2 SMNVEV (reference sequence). CDR3 length: 16 amino acids. Trimming took off 3 bases at V and 2 bases at J, with 14 bases between the two ends.

The CDR3 nucleotides are TGCAGTGCTCCGAGGACTGAGAATTCACCCCTCCACTTT. Its protein is CSAPRTENSPLHF. The chain employs TRBV20-1 and TRBJ1-6; no definite D call. Germline V gene lookup returns CDR1 DFQATT and CDR2 SNEGSKA (reference sequence). This CDR3 region has 13 residues. Trimming shortened V by 5 bases and J by 7 bases, and 12 bases separated the two germline ends.

The chain uses TRBV10-3 and TRBJ2-7, with no clear D. Germline V gene lookup returns CDR1 ENHRY and CDR2 SYGVKD. This CDR3 spans 12 amino acids. Trimming shortened V by 5 bases and J by 2 bases, and 7 bases separated the two germline ends. The CDR3 region is CAISTQTYEQYF. In nucleotides, the CDR3 is TGTGCCATCAGTACCCAGACCTACGAGCAGTACTTC.

Turning to this clonotype: One junction end does not reproduce the germline sequence, and a read error may be involved. The chain employs TRBV6-1 and TRBJ1-4; no firm D call. This CDR3 has 14 residues. Looked up from germline, CDR1 is MNHNS and CDR2 is SASEGT. The CDR3 loop reads CASSERWVREKLFF. CDR3 nucleotides: TGTGCCAGTAGTGAACGATGGGTGAGGGAAAAACTGTTTTTT.

This clonotype was seen a few times. The chain carries TRBV5-1 and TRBJ1-4, with D hard to call. Germline V gene lookup returns CDR1 SGHRS and CDR2 YFSETQ. Deletions cut 5 bases from V and 0 bases from J, with 11 bases between. The CDR3 has 15 residues. The CDR3 is CASSPTRATNEKLFF. CDR3 nucleotides: TGCGCCAGCAGTCCGACCCGGGCAACTAATGAAAAACTGTTTTTT.

This clonotype was counted a few times. This rearrangement joins TRBV7-2 to TRBJ1-5; D is unclear. Germline CDR1 and CDR2: SGHTA and FQGNSA. Trimming took off 6 bases at V and 4 bases at J, with 7 bases between the two ends. The CDR3 covers 12 residues. In DNA, the CDR3 is TGTGCCAGCAGAACCGCGAATCAGCCCCAGCATTTT. Translation gives CASRTANQPQHF.

The rearrangement joins TRBV7-9 to TRBJ1-5, with a weak D call TRBD1 (5 bases). Trimming took off 5 bases at V and 7 bases at J, with 15 bases between the two ends. CDR3 length equals 14 residues. Germline assignment: CDR1 SEHNR and CDR2 FQNEAQ (reference sequence). The CDR3 DNA reads as TGTGCCAGCAGCGTAGGGACCGGCGAGCAGCCCCAGCATTTT. Amino acid sequence: CASSVGTGEQPQHF.

The chain is built from TRBV11-2 and TRBJ2-5, with TRBD2 identical over 7 bases. The CDR3 covers 15 residues. The trim removed 5 bases at V and 1 base at J, leaving 7 bases unmatched. The germline V gene has CDR1 SGHAT and CDR2 FQNNGV. The CDR3 nucleotides read TGTGCCAGCAGCCGGAGCGGGACCTTCCAAGAGACCCAGTACTTC. As protein: CASSRSGTFQETQYF.

The chain has TRBV9 and TRBJ2-1; D is uncertain. This CDR3 has 15 residues. V dropped 4 bases and J dropped 0 bases, with 11 bases sitting between them. The germline V gene encodes CDR1 SGDLS and CDR2 YYNGEE. CDR3 in DNA: TGTGCCAGCAGCTTTACCTGGGGCTCCTACAATGAGCAGTTCTTC. Translation gives CASSFTWGSYNEQFF.

The chain employs TRBV18 and TRBJ2-5; weak D call: TRBD1 (5 bases). Germline V CDR1 and CDR2: KGHSH, LQKENI. Trimming left V 2 bases short and J 0 bases short, with 10 bases between. CDR3 length: 15 residues. As DNA, the CDR3 is TGTGCCAGCTCACCAGTGATAGGGGACCAAGAGACCCAGTACTTC. Translated: CASSPVIGDQETQYF.

The chain employs TRBV28 and TRBJ2-5, with D perhaps TRBD1 (8 bases). The CDR3 contains 17 residues. Germline-derived CDR1 and CDR2 are MDHEN and SYDVKM. Between the trimmed V and J ends, which lost 6 bases and 4 bases, there was a span of 24 bases. The CDR3 DNA reads as TGTGCCAGCAGCCGACTGGACAGGGAGGGGGGTTTAGAGACCCAGTACTTC. Translation: CASSRLDREGGLETQYF.

The CDR3: CASRSGGAGYNEQFF. For the CDR3, the DNA is TGTGCCAGCAGAAGCGGGGGGGCCGGTTACAATGAGCAGTTCTTC. The chain carries TRBV7-9 and TRBJ2-1; 10 bases are shared with TRBD2. CDR1 and CDR2 from the germline V gene are SEHNR and FQNEAQ (reference sequence). The CDR3 sequence is 15 residues long. Trimming removed 6 bases from V and 4 bases from J; junction bases left unmatched: 6.

Details on this clonotype: This may be a read error: a much more frequent sequence differs by one nucleotide. The chain uses TRBV6-1 and TRBJ2-1; the D gene is possibly TRBD1 (6 bases). In germline, CDR1 is MNHNS, CDR2 SASEGT. The CDR3 contains 10 residues. Trimming removed 7 bases from V and 13 bases from J, with 11 bases in between. In DNA, the CDR3 is TGTGCCAGCAAGGGGGAGACCCAGTTCTTC. Translation gives CASKGETQFF.

CDR3 nucleotide sequence: TGTGCCAGCAGCTACCTAGCGGGAGGGGGGCAAGAGACCCAGTACTTC. It codes for CASSYLAGGGQETQYF. The chain links TRBV12-3 or TRBV12-4 to TRBJ2-5, with 12 bases lining up with TRBD2. The CDR3 runs 16 residues. V lost 6 bases, J lost 2 bases, and 7 bases stayed unmatched.

The chain couples TRBV24-1 to TRBJ2-1; 8 nucleotides match TRBD1. Germline assignment: CDR1 KGHDR and CDR2 SFDVKD. Trimming took 0 bases from V and 0 from J; bases not matched to a gene: 0. The CDR3 spans 16 residues. CDR3 amino acids: CATSDLTGGSYNEQFF. The CDR3 DNA is TGTGCCACCAGTGATTTGACAGGGGGCTCCTACAATGAGCAGTTCTTC.

In this sample, this clonotype turned up a few times. The chain is built from TRBV19 and TRBJ1-1; 9 bases are a match to TRBD1. The CDR3 runs to 15 residues. CDR1 and CDR2 from the germline V gene are LNHDA and SQIVND (reference sequence). V lost 6 bases and J lost 1; bases outside the gene matches: 6. The CDR3 sequence: CASSSPTGGNTEAFF. CDR3 sequence (DNA): TGTGCCAGTAGCTCTCCGACAGGGGGGAACACTGAAGCTTTCTTT.

The chain carries TRBV9 and TRBJ2-1; D is possibly TRBD1 (6 bases). V shed 0 bases and J shed 7 bases, with 14 bases lying between them. The germline CDR1 and CDR2 sequences are SGDLS and YYNGEE. The CDR3 runs 15 residues. For the CDR3, the DNA is TGTGCCAGCAGCGTAGAGGATCAGGGGCGAAATGAGCAGTTCTTC. This translates into CASSVEDQGRNEQFF. Supplemented by reference TRBV9 and TRBJ2-1, the full variable domain reads DSGVTQTPKHLITATGQRVTLRCSPRSGDLSVYWYQQSLDQGLQFLIQYYNGEERAKGNILERFSAQQFPDLHSELNLSSLELGDSALYFCASSVEDQGRNEQFFGPGTRLTVL.

V gene TRBV7-6 combines with J gene TRBJ2-1; no firm D call. CDR1 and CDR2 (germline): SGHVS, FNYEAQ. The CDR3 sequence is 18 residues long. V was trimmed by 5 bases and J by 0 bases, leaving 20 bases between them. CDR3 in DNA: TGTGCCAGCAGCCCCCGACGGGTCTCCACCGCCTCCTACAATGAGCAGTTCTTC. Amino acids: CASSPRRVSTASYNEQFF.